This T cell receptor (beta chain) came from a study of T cell repertoires in cytomegalovirus infection. Germline V gene data show CDR1 as MGHRA and CDR2 as YSYEKL. The J segment lost 4 bases and the V segment lost 0 bases, leaving 10 bases of the junction unmatched. The CDR3 runs 18 residues. TCRdb recomputed calls from the reads with MiXCR, one row per CDR3 protein. The sample lists about 450,000 distinct CDR3 sequences; 31% were seen once. The source material was PBMCs. The J gene is TRBJ2-1, the V gene TRBV4-1; TRBD1 agrees at 9 bases. This TCR derives from a human donor in good health (CMV status not recorded). Some clones in this sample may be carry-over from other donors' samples. In DNA form, the CDR3 reads TGCGCCAGCAGCCAAGATCCTCCGTGGGACAGGGAATACAATGAGCAGTTCTTC. Translated, it gives CASSQDPPWDREYNEQFF.